The T cell receptor (beta chain) under discussion was sequenced for a study of cytotoxic CD8 clonotypes in ibrutinib-treated CLL. Study context: Complete response was seen in 2 patients and partial in approximately 25; some 12 progressed and roughly 14 stayed remitted after a median roughly 70 months. The study recorded mean values of around 250,000 productive templates and 94,082 productive rearrangements per sample.

Broader study findings: Whereas clonality rose at ibrutinib response, it declined toward baseline at progression.

V was cut by 2 bases and J by 0 bases, with 11 bases left in between. The germline V gene encodes CDR1 SGHRS and CDR2 YFSETQ. The CDR3 has 15 residues. On this clone itself: Antigen unknown.

Clones were read by immunoSEQ multiplex PCR, and TCRdb kept only the in-frame ones, dropping some. The data show some 93,000 clones, about 72% seen once. The receptor was derived from a human donor with chronic lymphocytic leukemia. J is TRBJ2-5 and V is TRBV5-1; D might be TRBD1 (5 bases). Sequencing used PBMCs, obtained after 12 months of ibrutinib treatment. The CDR3 loop reads CASSFSGPYQETQYF. CDR3 sequence (DNA): TGCGCCAGCAGCTTTTCAGGGCCGTACCAAGAGACCCAGTACTTC.